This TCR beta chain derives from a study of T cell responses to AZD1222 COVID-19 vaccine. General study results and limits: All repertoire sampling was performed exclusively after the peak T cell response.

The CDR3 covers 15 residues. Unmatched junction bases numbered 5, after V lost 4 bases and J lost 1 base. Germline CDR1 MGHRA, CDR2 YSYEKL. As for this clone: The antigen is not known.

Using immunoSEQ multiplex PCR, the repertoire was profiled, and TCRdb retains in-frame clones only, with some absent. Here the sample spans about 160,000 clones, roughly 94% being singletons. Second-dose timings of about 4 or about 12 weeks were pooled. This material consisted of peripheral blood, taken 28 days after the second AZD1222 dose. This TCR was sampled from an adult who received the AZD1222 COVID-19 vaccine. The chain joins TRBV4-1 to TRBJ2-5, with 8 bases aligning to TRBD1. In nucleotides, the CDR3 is TGCGCCAGCAGCCTCCGGACAGGGACCCAAGAGACCCAGTACTTC. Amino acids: CASSLRTGTQETQYF.